This T cell receptor (beta chain) was sequenced during a study of PD-1 blockade in classical Hodgkin lymphoma. Germline CDR1 is LNHDA and CDR2 is SQIVND (reference sequence). The CDR3 totals 17 residues. V dropped 1 base and J dropped 2; count of bases not matched to a gene: 10. Measured with immunoSEQ multiplex PCR; TCRdb has only the in-frame clones, and not every one. The sample holds 70,000 to 80,000 clones, under 95% seen once. All patients experienced relapse after autologous stem cell transplantation, and brentuximab vedotin exposure was variable. With regard to this clone: What it binds is unknown.

Study-level results: TCR diversity in CD4+, not CD8+, cells rose significantly by C4D1. According to reports, newly diagnosed patients had lower baseline TCR diversity than healthy donors, and relapsed/refractory patients had lower baseline TCR diversity still. Undefined causes, possibly disease activity or prior therapy, underlie the repertoire differences.

This TCR was sampled from a human donor with classical Hodgkin lymphoma. The starting material was peripheral blood mononuclear cells (PBMCs), obtained at baseline. This chain joins TRBV19 and TRBJ2-5; 7 nucleotides match TRBD1. The DNA for the CDR3 is TGTGCCAGTAGTATAGTAATGGGGACAGCCTCGCAAGAGACCCAGTACTTC. This gives the protein CASSIVMGTASQETQYF.